This T cell receptor (beta chain) came from a study of T-cell reconstitution after alpha-beta-depleted transplantation in children. A word on this clonotype: Its antigen is still unknown.

Notes on the study in general: As was reported, about two months after transplant, alpha-beta T cells came from several hundred expanded graft clones. Hyperexpanded clones declined; after one year, newly produced T cells mostly supplied diversity.

Construction of the TCRbeta library involved unique molecular identifiers. TCRdb re-called the PCR reads with MiXCR, one entry per CDR3 protein. Counted here are about 1,000,000 distinct CDR3 sequences, around 30% occurring once; the ten biggest clones make up over 25%. The origin of this receptor is a boy under two years old who had a stem cell transplant for SCID, so the T cells may come from the graft donor. The sequenced sample was PBMCs, mostly from graft donor cells, obtained 360 days after TCRalphabeta/CD19-depleted stem cell transplant.

In DNA, the CDR3 is TGTGCCAGCAGCGCCAACAGGGGTTTCGAAGAAGCTTTCTTT. The encoded protein is CASSANRGFEEAFF. This chain links TRBV9 with TRBJ1-1; TRBD1 matches at 7 bases. CDR3 length: 14 residues. J was trimmed by 8 bases and V by 3 bases; bases with no gene match: 10. CDR1 SGDLS and CDR2 YYNGEE come from the germline V gene.